The rows below give T cell receptor beta chains drawn from one sample of a study of Ad26.COV2.S vaccination and SARS-CoV-2 variants. Sequenced by immunoSEQ multiplex PCR; TCRdb stores in-frame clones only, minus some. The sample carries hundreds of thousands of clones, 80% to 95% recorded once. Sequenced here: peripheral blood, sampled in a trial of Ad26.COV2.S vaccine versus placebo. These TCRs come from a person between 18 and 59 years old who received the Ad26.COV2.S COVID-19 vaccine or a placebo. CDR3s include the opening cysteine and the closing phenylalanine or tryptophan. D genes are given only for firm matches. Only some rows state a clone size, as once, few, many or a class for expanded clones.

v_call	j_call	clone_size	d_call	cdr3_nt	cdr3_aa
TRBV3-1/TRBV3-2	TRBJ2-5	.	.	TGTGCCAGCAGCGAAGATCTCCGGGACCAAGAGACCCAGTACTTC	CASSEDLRDQETQYF
TRBV24-1	TRBJ1-5	.	.	TGTGCCACCAGTGACCATGACCTTCAGCCCCAGCATTTT	CATSDHDLQPQHF
TRBV19	TRBJ2-7	.	TRBD2	TGTGCCGGTCCTCCGGGACTAGCGTGGGACTCCGAGCAGTACTTC	CAGPPGLAWDSEQYF
TRBV5-4	TRBJ1-2	few	.	TGTGCCAGCAGCTTAAACTATGGCTACACCTTC	CASSLNYGYTF
TRBV6-2/TRBV6-3	TRBJ2-7	.	TRBD2	TGTGCCAGCAGTTCCCTTACTAGCGGGAGGGGTTACGAGCAGTACTTC	CASSSLTSGRGYEQYF
TRBV6-4	TRBJ2-3	.	TRBD2	TGTGCCAGCAGTCGCGGACTAGCGGACACCACAGATACGCAGTATTTT	CASSRGLADTTDTQYF
TRBV3-1/TRBV3-2	TRBJ2-5	.	.	TGTGCCAGCAGCCAAGAGCGACGGGAGATACAAGAGACCCAGTACTTC	CASSQERREIQETQYF
TRBV27	TRBJ2-3	.	TRBD2	TGTGCCAGCAGTCGTACACCTTTTGCGGGAGCGTCGGAAGATACGCAGTATTTT	CASSRTPFAGASEDTQYF
TRBV19	TRBJ2-7	.	TRBD1	TGTGCCAGTAGTGTTAGGACAGGGGGCTACAACGAGCAGTACTTC	CASSVRTGGYNEQYF
TRBV11-2	TRBJ1-2	.	.	TGTGCCAGCAGCCCGCGGGGGGGACTTCTCCGGCTCACCTTC	CASSPRGGLLRLTF
TRBV14	TRBJ2-7	.	TRBD2	TGTGCCAGCAGCCCTCTGGATGGTCGCGGGAGTCCCTACGAGCAGTACTTC	CASSPLDGRGSPYEQYF
TRBV5-6	TRBJ1-5	.	.	TGTGCCAGCAGCTTGTGGGGGTTCCCCCAGCCCCAGCATTTT	CASSLWGFPQPQHF
TRBV19	TRBJ2-2	once	TRBD1	TGTGCCAGTAGTATTAACAGGGGCCCGAACACCGGGGAGCTGTTTTTT	CASSINRGPNTGELFF
TRBV11-2	TRBJ2-3	.	TRBD2	TGTGCCAGCAGCTTACAAATCTTCCCAGCGGGAGTTCATCCAGATACGCAGTATTTT	CASSLQIFPAGVHPDTQYF
TRBV24-1	TRBJ1-2	.	.	TGTGCCACCAGCGATGGCTATGGCTACACCTTC	CATSDGYGYTF
TRBV4-3	TRBJ2-7	.	.	TGCGCCAGCAGCCAAGATGGTCGGGGGCGCCTTGCCTACGAGCAGTACTTC	CASSQDGRGRLAYEQYF
TRBV5-6	TRBJ2-5	.	TRBD1	TGTGCCAGCAGCAAGGGACAGACCCAAGAGACCCAGTACTTC	CASSKGQTQETQYF
TRBV10-2	TRBJ1-2	.	TRBD1	TGCGCCAGCAGTGACTCAGGACAGGACACTAACTATGGCTACACCTTC	CASSDSGQDTNYGYTF
TRBV5-4	TRBJ1-6	.	.	TGTGCCAGCAGCTTGGAGGGGTCCTGGAATTCACCCCTCCACTTT	CASSLEGSWNSPLHF
TRBV2	TRBJ1-4	.	.	TGTGCCAGCAGTGAGGGGCAGGGAGGGACTAATGAAAAACTGTTTTTT	CASSEGQGGTNEKLFF
TRBV4-1	TRBJ2-7	.	.	TGCGCCAGCAGCCAAGAAGCGAGGAGCTCCTACGAGCAGTACTTC	CASSQEARSSYEQYF
TRBV29-1	TRBJ1-1	.	.	TGCAGCGTCCAAGGCAGCACTGAAGCTTTCTTT	CSVQGSTEAFF
TRBV12-5	TRBJ2-3	.	.	TGTGCTAGTGGTTTGGCAACACCAGATACGCAGTATTTT	CASGLATPDTQYF
TRBV27	TRBJ2-5	.	TRBD2	TGTGCCAGCAGTTCCCCTAGCGGGAGGGAACAAGAGACCCAGTACTTC	CASSSPSGREQETQYF
TRBV4-1	TRBJ1-4	.	.	TGCGCCAGCAGCCAAGGCAGGGCCAGAACAACTAATGAAAAACTGTTTTTT	CASSQGRARTTNEKLFF
TRBV6-5	TRBJ1-1	.	.	TGTGCCAGCAGTTACCAAGGACGGGGAACTGAAGCTTTCTTT	CASSYQGRGTEAFF
TRBV7-2	TRBJ2-1	.	.	TGTGCCAGCAGCTTCAGTCGGCGTGGGGGTTCCTACAATGAGCAGTTCTTC	CASSFSRRGGSYNEQFF
TRBV7-9	TRBJ2-2	.	.	TGTGCGGGCACAGATGTCGCCGGGGAGCTGTTTTTT	CAGTDVAGELFF
TRBV5-4	TRBJ2-5	.	TRBD1	TGTGCCAGCAGCTTGGATACAGGGGTAGAGACCCAGTACTTC	CASSLDTGVETQYF
TRBV4-3	TRBJ2-1	.	TRBD2	TGCGCCAGCAGCCAAGATGTGGGAGGGGTTTACAATGAGCAGTTCTTC	CASSQDVGGVYNEQFF
TRBV29-1	TRBJ2-5	.	.	TGCAGCGTTGGCTTCAACGGAGAGACCCAGTACTTC	CSVGFNGETQYF
TRBV6-2/TRBV6-3	TRBJ2-1	once	.	TGTGCCAGCAGTTCACAGTACGGTGAGCAGTTCTTC	CASSSQYGEQFF
TRBV7-9	TRBJ2-7	.	TRBD1	TGTGCCAGCATCGAACAACAGGGGCCCATTTTGGAGCAGTACTTC	CASIEQQGPILEQYF
TRBV15	TRBJ1-2	.	TRBD1	TGTGCCACCAGCAGAGATCAAGGGACAGGCTACTATGGCTACACCTTC	CATSRDQGTGYYGYTF
TRBV5-1	TRBJ2-7	once	TRBD2	TGCGCCAGCAGCTGGGCGGCTAGCGGGACCTACGAGCAGTACTTC	CASSWAASGTYEQYF
TRBV12-3/TRBV12-4	TRBJ1-2	.	.	TGTGCCAGCAGTCCCGGGCCCTTC	CASSPGPF
TRBV5-1	TRBJ1-1	.	.	TGCGCCAGCAGCTTTACCGCCAGGGCGTTTGGGAACACTGAAGCTTTCTTT	CASSFTARAFGNTEAFF
TRBV4-3	TRBJ2-7	.	.	TGCGCCAGCAGCCTTATCCCGGGGACCGAGCAGTACTTC	CASSLIPGTEQYF
TRBV5-1	TRBJ2-2	.	.	TGCGCCAGCAGCTTGGCGGGTAGCGCCGGGGAGCTGTTTTTT	CASSLAGSAGELFF
TRBV5-1	TRBJ1-1	.	.	TGCGCCAGCAGCTTTCACGGGGAGAACACTGAAGCTTTCTTT	CASSFHGENTEAFF
TRBV5-4	TRBJ2-7	.	TRBD2	TGTGCCAGCAGCTTTGGACTAGGGTACGAGCAGTACTTC	CASSFGLGYEQYF
TRBV10-3	TRBJ1-1	.	.	TGTGCCATCAGTGAGAGTATTAGGCAGGGTAACACTGAAGCTTTCTTT	CAISESIRQGNTEAFF
TRBV4-1	TRBJ2-1	.	.	TGCGCCAGCAGCCAAGGACTAGTCTACAATGAGCAGTTCTTC	CASSQGLVYNEQFF
TRBV5-1	TRBJ2-7	.	.	TGCGCCAGCAGCTTGGATACCCAGCCGGGTCTAAGAGGCTACGAGCAGTACTTC	CASSLDTQPGLRGYEQYF
TRBV7-9	TRBJ1-4	.	TRBD1	TGTGCCAGCAGCTCTTCGGACAGGACCAGTGAAAAACTGTTTTTT	CASSSSDRTSEKLFF
TRBV4-2	TRBJ1-5	.	TRBD1	TGTGCCAGCAGCCCAAGTGGGGGACAGGTATTTCAGCCCCAGCATTTT	CASSPSGGQVFQPQHF
TRBV7-9	TRBJ1-2	once	TRBD1	TGTGCCAGCAGCTTAGTTGGCAGGGGGGACTATGGCTACACCTTC	CASSLVGRGDYGYTF